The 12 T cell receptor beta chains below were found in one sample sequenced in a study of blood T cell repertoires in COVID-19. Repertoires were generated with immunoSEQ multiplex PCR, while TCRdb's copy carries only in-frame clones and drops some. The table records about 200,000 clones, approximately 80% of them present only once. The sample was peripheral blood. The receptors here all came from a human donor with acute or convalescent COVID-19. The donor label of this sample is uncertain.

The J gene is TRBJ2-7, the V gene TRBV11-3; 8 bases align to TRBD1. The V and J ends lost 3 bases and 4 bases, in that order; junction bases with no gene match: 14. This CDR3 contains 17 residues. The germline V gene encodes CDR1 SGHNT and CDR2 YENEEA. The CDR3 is CASSFIGRQGIWYEQYF. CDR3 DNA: TGTGCCAGCAGCTTTATAGGCCGACAGGGGATCTGGTACGAGCAGTACTTC.

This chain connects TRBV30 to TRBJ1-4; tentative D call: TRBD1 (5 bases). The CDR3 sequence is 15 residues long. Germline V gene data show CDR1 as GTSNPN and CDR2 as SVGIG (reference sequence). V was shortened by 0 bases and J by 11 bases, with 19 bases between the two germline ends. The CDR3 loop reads CAWSVNQGWEGKLFF. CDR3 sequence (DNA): TGTGCCTGGAGTGTAAACCAGGGATGGGAAGGGAAACTGTTTTTT.

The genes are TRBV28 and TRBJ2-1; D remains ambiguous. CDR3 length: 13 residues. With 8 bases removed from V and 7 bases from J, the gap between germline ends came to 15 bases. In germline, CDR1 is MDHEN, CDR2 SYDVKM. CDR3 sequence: CASSLRSLNEQFF. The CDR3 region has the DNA TGTGCCAGCTCCTTGCGGAGCCTGAATGAGCAGTTCTTC.

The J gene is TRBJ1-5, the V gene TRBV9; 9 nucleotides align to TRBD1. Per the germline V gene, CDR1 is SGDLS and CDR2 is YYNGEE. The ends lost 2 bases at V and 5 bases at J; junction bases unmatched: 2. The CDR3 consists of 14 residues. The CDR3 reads CASSVTGGDQPQHF. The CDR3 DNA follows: TGTGCCAGCAGCGTTACAGGGGGCGATCAGCCCCAGCATTTT.

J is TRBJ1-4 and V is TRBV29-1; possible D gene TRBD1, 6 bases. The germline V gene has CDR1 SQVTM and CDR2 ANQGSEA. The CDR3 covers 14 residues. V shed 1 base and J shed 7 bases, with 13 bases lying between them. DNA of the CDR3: TGCAGCGTTGAAGGGGGGGGCGCGGGTGAAAAACTGTTTTTT. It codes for CSVEGGGAGEKLFF.

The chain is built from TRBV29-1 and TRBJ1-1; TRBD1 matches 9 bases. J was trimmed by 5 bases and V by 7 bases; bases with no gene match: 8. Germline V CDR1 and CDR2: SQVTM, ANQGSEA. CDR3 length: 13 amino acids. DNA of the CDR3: TGCAGCGGTGCACAGGGGGCGCAGACTGAAGCTTTCTTT. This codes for CSGAQGAQTEAFF.

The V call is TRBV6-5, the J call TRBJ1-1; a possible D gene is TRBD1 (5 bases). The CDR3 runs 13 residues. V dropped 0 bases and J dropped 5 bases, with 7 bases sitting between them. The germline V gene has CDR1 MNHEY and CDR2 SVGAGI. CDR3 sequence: CASSYSDRTEAFF. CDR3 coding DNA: TGTGCCAGCAGTTACTCCGACAGAACTGAAGCTTTCTTT.

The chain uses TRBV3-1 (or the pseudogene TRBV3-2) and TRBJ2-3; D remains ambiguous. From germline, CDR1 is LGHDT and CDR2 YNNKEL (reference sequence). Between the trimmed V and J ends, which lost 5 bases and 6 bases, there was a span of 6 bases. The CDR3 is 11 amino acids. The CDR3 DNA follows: TGTGCCAGCAGCAGCAAGGATACGCAGTATTTT. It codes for CASSSKDTQYF.

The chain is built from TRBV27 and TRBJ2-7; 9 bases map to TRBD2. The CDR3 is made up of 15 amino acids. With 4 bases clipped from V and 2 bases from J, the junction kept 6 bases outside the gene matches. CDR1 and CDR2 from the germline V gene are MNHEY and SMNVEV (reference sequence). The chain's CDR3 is CASSSVLAGAYEQYF. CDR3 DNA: TGTGCCAGCAGTTCCGTACTAGCGGGTGCCTACGAGCAGTACTTC.

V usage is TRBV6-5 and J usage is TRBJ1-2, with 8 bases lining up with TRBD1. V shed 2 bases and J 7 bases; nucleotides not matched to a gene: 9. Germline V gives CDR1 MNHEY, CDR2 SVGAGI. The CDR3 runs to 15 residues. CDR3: CASSYNGDRKGGYTF. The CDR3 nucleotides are TGTGCCAGCAGTTACAACGGGGACAGGAAGGGTGGCTACACCTTC.

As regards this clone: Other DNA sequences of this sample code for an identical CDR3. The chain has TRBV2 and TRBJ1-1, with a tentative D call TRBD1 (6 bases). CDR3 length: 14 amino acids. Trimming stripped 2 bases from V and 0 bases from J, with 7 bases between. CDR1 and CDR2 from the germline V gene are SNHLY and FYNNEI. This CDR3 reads CASSERQVNTEAFF. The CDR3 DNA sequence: TGTGCCAGCAGTGAAAGACAGGTGAACACTGAAGCTTTCTTT.

CDR3 residues: CATSDGSGYGYTF. DNA of the CDR3: TGTGCCACCAGTGATGGTTCCGGCTATGGCTACACCTTC. The chain carries TRBV24-1 and TRBJ1-2; D remains unclear. The CDR3 is 13 amino acids. Germline V CDR1 and CDR2: KGHDR, SFDVKD. Trimming cost V 3 bases and J 4 bases, with 8 bases left between them.